This entry describes one T cell receptor beta chain. The target antigen is unknown. This sample stems from a study of T cell responses to AZD1222 COVID-19 vaccine. Sequenced by immunoSEQ multiplex PCR; TCRdb stores in-frame clones only, minus some. The sample lists 150,000 to 200,000 clones, roughly nine tenths occurring once. Second doses were pooled across both intervals (about 4 or about 12 weeks). Broader study findings: Donors skewed white British and female; clonal diversity was possibly underestimated. Reportedly, nearly half the spike-specific TCRs target unmutated variant regions.

The sample consisted of peripheral blood, taken 28 days after the second AZD1222 dose. The sequence was collected from an adult who received the AZD1222 COVID-19 vaccine.

CDR3 region: CASSATGPPDTQYF. DNA for the CDR3: TGTGCCAGCAGTGCGACTGGACCCCCAGATACGCAGTATTTT. The rearrangement links TRBV6-2 or TRBV6-3 to TRBJ2-3; D uncertain. Germline lookup yields CDR1 MNHEY and CDR2 SVGEGT. This CDR3 is built from 14 residues. V lost 5 bases and J lost 4, with 13 bases in between.